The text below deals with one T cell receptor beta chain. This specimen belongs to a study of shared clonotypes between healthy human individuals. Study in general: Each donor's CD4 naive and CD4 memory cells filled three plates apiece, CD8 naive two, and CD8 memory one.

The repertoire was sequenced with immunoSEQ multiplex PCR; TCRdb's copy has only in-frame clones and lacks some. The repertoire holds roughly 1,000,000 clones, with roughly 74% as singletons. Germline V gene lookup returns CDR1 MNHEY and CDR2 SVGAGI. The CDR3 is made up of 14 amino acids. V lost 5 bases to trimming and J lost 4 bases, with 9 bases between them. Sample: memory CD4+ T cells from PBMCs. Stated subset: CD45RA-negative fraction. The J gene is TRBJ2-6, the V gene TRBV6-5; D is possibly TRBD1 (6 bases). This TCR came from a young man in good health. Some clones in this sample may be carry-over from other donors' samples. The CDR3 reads CASSNRDGANVLTF. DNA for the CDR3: TGTGCCAGCAGTAACAGGGACGGGGCCAACGTCCTGACTTTC.